The rows below give T cell receptor beta chains drawn from one sample of a study of T cell responses to AZD1222 COVID-19 vaccine. Clones were sequenced by immunoSEQ multiplex PCR, and TCRdb holds only the in-frame ones, with some missing. The sample has 150,000 to 200,000 clones; over 80% are singletons. The material sequenced was peripheral blood, taken on day 0 of MenACWY control vaccination. These receptors originate from an adult in good health. Each CDR3 is given with its conserved first and last residue. The D gene is left open where the match is weak. Some rows mark clone size as missing; the rest say once, few, many or name a class of expanded clone.

v_call: TRBV6-5; d_call: -; clone_size: -; j_call: TRBJ2-7; cdr3_aa: CASRDGATYEQYF; cdr3_nt: TGTGCCAGCAGGGACGGTGCTACCTACGAGCAGTACTTC
v_call: TRBV27; d_call: -; clone_size: -; j_call: TRBJ2-7; cdr3_aa: CASSHTGSSSYEQYF; cdr3_nt: TGTGCCAGCAGTCACACAGGCTCCAGCTCCTACGAGCAGTACTTC
v_call: TRBV18; d_call: -; clone_size: -; j_call: TRBJ2-5; cdr3_aa: CASSPPGPKETQYF; cdr3_nt: TGTGCCAGCTCCCCACCGGGACCAAAAGAGACCCAGTACTTC
v_call: TRBV29-1; d_call: -; clone_size: -; j_call: TRBJ2-7; cdr3_aa: CSVEDLTSGEQYF; cdr3_nt: TGCAGCGTTGAAGATCTGACATCGGGCGAGCAGTACTTC
v_call: TRBV13; d_call: TRBD1; clone_size: -; j_call: TRBJ2-7; cdr3_aa: CASRGPGQIYEQYF; cdr3_nt: TGTGCCAGCAGAGGTCCGGGACAGATTTACGAGCAGTACTTC
v_call: TRBV7-2; d_call: -; clone_size: few; j_call: TRBJ2-1; cdr3_aa: CASSLAGPSYNEQFF; cdr3_nt: TGTGCCAGCAGCTTAGCAGGACCCTCCTACAATGAGCAGTTCTTC
v_call: TRBV23-1; d_call: -; clone_size: -; j_call: TRBJ1-2; cdr3_aa: CARAGYTF; cdr3_nt: TGCGCCAGGGCTGGCTACACCTTC
v_call: TRBV10-3; d_call: TRBD1; clone_size: -; j_call: TRBJ1-3; cdr3_aa: CAISEKRDSPGNTIYF; cdr3_nt: TGTGCCATCAGTGAAAAAAGGGACAGCCCTGGAAACACCATATATTTT
v_call: TRBV2; d_call: -; clone_size: -; j_call: TRBJ1-5; cdr3_aa: CASSAEGVSQPQHF; cdr3_nt: TGTGCCAGCAGTGCGGAGGGGGTAAGTCAGCCCCAGCATTTT
v_call: TRBV29-1; d_call: -; clone_size: -; j_call: TRBJ2-5; cdr3_aa: CSVSGFQETQYF; cdr3_nt: TGCAGCGTTTCGGGGTTTCAAGAGACCCAGTACTTC
v_call: TRBV11-2; d_call: TRBD1; clone_size: once; j_call: TRBJ1-1; cdr3_aa: CASRRIRGQTEAFF; cdr3_nt: TGTGCCAGCAGGAGGATTAGGGGGCAAACTGAAGCTTTCTTT
v_call: TRBV28; d_call: -; clone_size: -; j_call: TRBJ1-5; cdr3_aa: CASSFAGTNQPQHF; cdr3_nt: TGTGCCAGCAGTTTTGCGGGAACTAATCAGCCCCAGCATTTT
v_call: TRBV6-5; d_call: -; clone_size: -; j_call: TRBJ1-6; cdr3_aa: CASSSGPANSPLHF; cdr3_nt: TGTGCCAGCAGTTCCGGGCCCGCCAATTCACCCCTCCACTTT
v_call: TRBV28; d_call: TRBD1; clone_size: once; j_call: TRBJ1-1; cdr3_aa: CASSFRAGGGTEAFF; cdr3_nt: TGTGCCAGCAGTTTTCGCGCAGGGGGCGGTACTGAAGCTTTCTTT
v_call: TRBV5-4; d_call: TRBD2; clone_size: once; j_call: TRBJ2-1; cdr3_aa: CASSLAGGGRDEQFF; cdr3_nt: TGTGCCAGCAGCTTGGCTGGCGGGGGGAGGGATGAGCAGTTCTTC
v_call: TRBV5-1; d_call: -; clone_size: -; j_call: TRBJ2-6; cdr3_aa: CASSTVQGTGANVLTF; cdr3_nt: TGCGCCAGCAGCACGGTACAGGGTACTGGGGCCAACGTCCTGACTTTC
v_call: TRBV7-2; d_call: -; clone_size: -; j_call: TRBJ2-1; cdr3_aa: CASSPGGGLFNEQFF; cdr3_nt: TGTGCCAGCAGCCCTGGGGGGGGGCTTTTCAATGAGCAGTTCTTC
v_call: TRBV12-3/TRBV12-4; d_call: -; clone_size: -; j_call: TRBJ1-1; cdr3_aa: CASSLRQNTEAFF; cdr3_nt: TGTGCCAGCAGTTTAAGGCAGAACACTGAAGCTTTCTTT
v_call: TRBV19; d_call: TRBD1; clone_size: -; j_call: TRBJ1-6; cdr3_aa: CATTGQGNSPLHF; cdr3_nt: TGTGCCACAACGGGACAGGGGAATTCACCCCTCCACTTT
v_call: TRBV13; d_call: -; clone_size: -; j_call: TRBJ1-2; cdr3_aa: CASSLGWGYTF; cdr3_nt: TGTGCCAGCAGCTTGGGGTGGGGCTACACCTTC
v_call: TRBV20-1; d_call: TRBD1; clone_size: -; j_call: TRBJ2-1; cdr3_aa: CSASRDRVDNEQFF; cdr3_nt: TGCAGTGCTAGTCGGGACAGGGTAGACAATGAGCAGTTCTTC
v_call: TRBV27; d_call: -; clone_size: -; j_call: TRBJ1-6; cdr3_aa: CASSGDAYSPLHF; cdr3_nt: TGTGCCAGCAGTGGAGACGCCTATTCACCCCTCCACTTT
v_call: TRBV27; d_call: -; clone_size: -; j_call: TRBJ1-5; cdr3_aa: CASSLVFKGPNQPQHF; cdr3_nt: TGTGCCAGCAGTTTAGTGTTCAAGGGCCCAAATCAGCCCCAGCATTTT
v_call: TRBV2; d_call: -; clone_size: -; j_call: TRBJ1-5; cdr3_aa: CASGPPNQPQHF; cdr3_nt: TGTGCCAGCGGGCCGCCCAATCAGCCCCAGCATTTT
v_call: TRBV19; d_call: -; clone_size: few; j_call: TRBJ1-2; cdr3_aa: CASSLQTGVDGYTF; cdr3_nt: TGTGCCAGTAGTTTGCAGACGGGGGTCGATGGCTACACCTTC
v_call: TRBV7-8; d_call: TRBD1; clone_size: few; j_call: TRBJ2-2; cdr3_aa: CASSLTGSNTGELFF; cdr3_nt: TGTGCCAGCAGCTTGACAGGGTCTAACACCGGGGAGCTGTTTTTT
v_call: TRBV2; d_call: -; clone_size: -; j_call: TRBJ2-7; cdr3_aa: CASSEESGTAYEQYF; cdr3_nt: TGTGCCAGCAGTGAAGAGAGTGGCACCGCCTACGAGCAGTACTTC
v_call: TRBV4-2; d_call: -; clone_size: -; j_call: TRBJ2-7; cdr3_aa: CASSQEGSYEQYF; cdr3_nt: TGTGCCAGCAGCCAAGAAGGCTCCTACGAGCAGTACTTC
v_call: TRBV3-1/TRBV3-2; d_call: TRBD1; clone_size: -; j_call: TRBJ2-7; cdr3_aa: CASTSRDSRYEQYF; cdr3_nt: TGTGCCAGCACCTCGAGGGACAGCCGCTACGAGCAGTACTTC
v_call: TRBV28; d_call: TRBD2; clone_size: once; j_call: TRBJ2-1; cdr3_aa: CASSFLPLTSGVLNEQFF; cdr3_nt: TGTGCCAGCAGTTTTTTACCCCTAACTAGCGGGGTATTAAATGAGCAGTTCTTC
v_call: TRBV28; d_call: TRBD1; clone_size: -; j_call: TRBJ1-6; cdr3_aa: CATQGPPGGNSPLHF; cdr3_nt: TGTGCCACCCAGGGCCCCCCAGGGGGCAATTCACCCCTCCACTTT